The 4 T cell receptor beta chains listed next were all sequenced from one sample in a study of T-cell memory formation after mild COVID-19 (dated by TCRdb to the early 2020s). Receptor amplification or capture employed 5' RACE. Sequencing was performed on an Illumina NovaSeq 6000. The raw public reads went through TCRdb reprocessing: fastp at Q25, MiXCR clone calling, in-frame beta chains kept. Records with the same CDR3 protein are collapsed into one entry carrying the most frequent genes and DNA. Counted in this sample were more than 300,000 distinct CDR3 sequences; roughly 20% of them appeared once. Of the sample, around 23% is held by the ten largest clones. The material sequenced was PBMCs or a T cell subset sorted from them (not recorded which). These receptors were collected from a man in his late teens or twenties who had mild COVID-19 (a few samples of this study predate the infection). The sample titles of this study are shuffled in the database, so cell type and time point are left out; the donor was told from shared clones.

V usage is TRBV12-3 or TRBV12-4 and J usage is TRBJ2-3; D is perhaps TRBD1 (5 bases). CDR3 length: 13 amino acids. The ends were cut back, 2 bases at V and 8 bases at J, with 11 bases in the middle. The CDR3 DNA reads TGTGCCAGCAGTTTACAGGGAACCGGTACGCAGTATTTT. Amino acids: CASSLQGTGTQYF.

There are a few counts of this clonotype. Here the CDR3 DNA reads TGTGCCAGCAGCTTGGCCGTGGGCGGGGGAGTCCAAGAGACCCAGTACTTC. Protein sequence: CASSLAVGGGVQETQYF. V and J are TRBV5-6 and TRBJ2-5, with TRBD2 matching over 7 bases. This CDR3 region has 17 residues. From germline, CDR1 is SGHDT and CDR2 YYEEEE. V lost 0 bases, J lost 1 base, and 9 bases stayed unmatched.

The chain carries TRBV4-1 and TRBJ1-2, with TRBD1 as a possible D gene (5 bases). The V end lost 7 bases, the J end lost 3 bases, and 12 bases lay between the germline ends. Germline-derived CDR1 and CDR2 are MGHRA and YSYEKL. The CDR3 totals 13 residues. CDR3 region: CASKGISDYGYTF. CDR3 DNA: TGCGCCAGCAAGGGGATTTCGGACTATGGCTACACCTTC.

V is TRBV7-2 and J is TRBJ1-4; D is possibly TRBD1 (5 bases). Per germline, CDR1 SGHTA and CDR2 FQGNSA. The V gene lost 2 bases and the J gene lost 12 bases, with 16 bases spanning the gap. This CDR3 region has 14 residues. The CDR3 sequence: CASSLQISGRELFF. CDR3 nucleotide sequence: TGTGCCAGCAGCTTACAAATTTCAGGGCGGGAACTGTTTTTT.